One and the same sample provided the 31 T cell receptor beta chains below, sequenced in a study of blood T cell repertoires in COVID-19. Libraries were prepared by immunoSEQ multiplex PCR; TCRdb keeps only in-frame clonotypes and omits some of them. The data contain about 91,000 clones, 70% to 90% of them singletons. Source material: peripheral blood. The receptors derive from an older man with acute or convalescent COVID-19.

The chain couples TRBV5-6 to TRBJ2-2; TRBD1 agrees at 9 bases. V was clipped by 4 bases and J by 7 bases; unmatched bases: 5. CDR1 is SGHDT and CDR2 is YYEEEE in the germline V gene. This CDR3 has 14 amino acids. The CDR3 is CASSRTGGNGELFF. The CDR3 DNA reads TGTGCCAGCAGCCGAACAGGGGGCAACGGGGAGCTGTTTTTT.

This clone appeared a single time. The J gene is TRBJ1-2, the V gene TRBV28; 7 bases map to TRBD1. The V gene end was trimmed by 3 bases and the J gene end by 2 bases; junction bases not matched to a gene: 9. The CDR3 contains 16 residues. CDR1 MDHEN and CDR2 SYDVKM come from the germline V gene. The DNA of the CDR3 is TGTGCCAGCAGTTTTGAGGACAGGTGGATAAACTATGGCTACACCTTC. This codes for CASSFEDRWINYGYTF.

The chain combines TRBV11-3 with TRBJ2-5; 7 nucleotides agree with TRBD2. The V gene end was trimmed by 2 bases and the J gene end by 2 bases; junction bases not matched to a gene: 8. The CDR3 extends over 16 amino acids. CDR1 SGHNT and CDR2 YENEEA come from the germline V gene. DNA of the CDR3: TGTGCCAGCAGCTTACGCGGGAGTAGCGGTCAAGAGACCCAGTACTTC. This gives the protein CASSLRGSSGQETQYF.

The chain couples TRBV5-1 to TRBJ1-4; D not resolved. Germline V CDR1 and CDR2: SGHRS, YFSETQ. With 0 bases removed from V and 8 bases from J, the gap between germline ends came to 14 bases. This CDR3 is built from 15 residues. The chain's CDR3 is CASSLDPFLGEKLFF. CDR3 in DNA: TGCGCCAGCAGCTTGGATCCCTTTTTGGGCGAAAAACTGTTTTTT.

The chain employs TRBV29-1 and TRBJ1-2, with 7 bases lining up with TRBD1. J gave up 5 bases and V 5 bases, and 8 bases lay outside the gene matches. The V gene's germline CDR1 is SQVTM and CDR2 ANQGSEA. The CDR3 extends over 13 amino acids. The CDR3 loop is CSVTMDRTYGYTF. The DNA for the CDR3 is TGCAGCGTTACCATGGACAGGACTTATGGCTACACCTTC.

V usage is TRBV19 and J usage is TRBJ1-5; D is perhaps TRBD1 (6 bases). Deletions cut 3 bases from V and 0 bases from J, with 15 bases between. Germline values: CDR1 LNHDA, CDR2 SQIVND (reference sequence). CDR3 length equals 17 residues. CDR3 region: CASSIGSGQPSNQPQHF. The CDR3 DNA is TGTGCCAGTAGTATCGGTTCGGGACAACCTAGCAATCAGCCCCAGCATTTT. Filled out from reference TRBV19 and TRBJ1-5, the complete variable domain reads DGGITQSPKYLFRKEGQNVTLSCEQNLNHDAMYWYRQDPGQGLRLIYYSQIVNDFQKGDIAEGYSVSREKKESFPLTVTSAQKNPTAFYLCASSIGSGQPSNQPQHFGDGTRLSIL.

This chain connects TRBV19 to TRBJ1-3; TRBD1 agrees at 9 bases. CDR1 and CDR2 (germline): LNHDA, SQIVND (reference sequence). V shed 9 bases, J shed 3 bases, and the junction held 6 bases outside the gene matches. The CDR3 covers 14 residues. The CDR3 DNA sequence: TGTGCCAGCACACCGACAGGGGGTGGAAACACCATATATTTT. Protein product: CASTPTGGGNTIYF.

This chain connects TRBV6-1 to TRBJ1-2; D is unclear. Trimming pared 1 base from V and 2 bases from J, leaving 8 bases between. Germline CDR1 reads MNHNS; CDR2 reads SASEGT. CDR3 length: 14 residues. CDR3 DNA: TGTGCCAGCAGTGAAGTTGCACAGAACTATGGCTACACCTTC. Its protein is CASSEVAQNYGYTF.

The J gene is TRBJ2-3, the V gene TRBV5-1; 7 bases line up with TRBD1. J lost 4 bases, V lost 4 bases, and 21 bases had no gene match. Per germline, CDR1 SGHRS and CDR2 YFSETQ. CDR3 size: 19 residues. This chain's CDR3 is CASSPLNVNRGGLADTQYF. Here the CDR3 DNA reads TGCGCCAGCAGCCCCCTTAACGTTAACAGGGGTGGGTTGGCAGATACGCAGTATTTT.

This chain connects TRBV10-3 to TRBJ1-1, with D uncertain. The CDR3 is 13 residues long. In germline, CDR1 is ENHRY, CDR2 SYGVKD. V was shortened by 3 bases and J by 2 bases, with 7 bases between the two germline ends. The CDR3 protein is CAISDYGNTEAFF. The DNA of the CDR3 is TGTGCCATCAGTGACTACGGTAACACTGAAGCTTTCTTT.

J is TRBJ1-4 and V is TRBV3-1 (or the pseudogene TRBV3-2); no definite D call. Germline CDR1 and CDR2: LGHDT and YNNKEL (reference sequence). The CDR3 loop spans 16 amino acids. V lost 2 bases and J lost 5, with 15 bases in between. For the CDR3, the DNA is TGTGCCAGCAGCCAATTCCACTCGCGCCCAAATGAAAAACTGTTTTTT. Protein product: CASSQFHSRPNEKLFF.

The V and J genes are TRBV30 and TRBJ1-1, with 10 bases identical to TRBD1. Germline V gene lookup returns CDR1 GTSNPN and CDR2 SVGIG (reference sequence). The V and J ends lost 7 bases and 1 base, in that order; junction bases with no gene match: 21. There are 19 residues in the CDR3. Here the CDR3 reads CAYWLGQGSPVRANTEAFF. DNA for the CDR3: TGTGCCTACTGGTTGGGACAGGGGAGTCCGGTACGTGCGAACACTGAAGCTTTCTTT.

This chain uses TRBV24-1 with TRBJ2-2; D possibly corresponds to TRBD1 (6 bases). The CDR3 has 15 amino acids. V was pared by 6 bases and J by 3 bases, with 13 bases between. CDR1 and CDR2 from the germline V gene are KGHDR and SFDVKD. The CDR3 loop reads CATSRGTRDTGELFF. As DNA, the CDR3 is TGTGCCACCAGTAGGGGGACGCGGGACACCGGGGAGCTGTTTTTT.

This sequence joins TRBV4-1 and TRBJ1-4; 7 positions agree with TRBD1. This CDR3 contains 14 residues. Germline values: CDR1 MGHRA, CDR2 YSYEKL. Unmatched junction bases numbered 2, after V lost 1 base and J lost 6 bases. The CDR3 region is CASSQGQGYEKLFF. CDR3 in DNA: TGCGCCAGCAGCCAAGGACAGGGTTATGAAAAACTGTTTTTT.

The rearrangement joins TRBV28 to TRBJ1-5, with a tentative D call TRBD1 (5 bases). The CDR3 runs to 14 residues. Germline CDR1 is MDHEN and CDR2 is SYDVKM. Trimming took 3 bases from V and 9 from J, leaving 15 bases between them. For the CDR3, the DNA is TGTGCCAGCAGTTTTTTTGAGACAGTACGGCCCCAGCATTTT. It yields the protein CASSFFETVRPQHF. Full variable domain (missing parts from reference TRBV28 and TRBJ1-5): DVKVTQSSRYLVKRTGEKVFLECVQDMDHENMFWYRQDPGLGLRLIYFSYDVKMKEKGDIPEGYSVSREKKERFSLILESASTNQTSMYLCASSFFETVRPQHFGDGTRLSIL.

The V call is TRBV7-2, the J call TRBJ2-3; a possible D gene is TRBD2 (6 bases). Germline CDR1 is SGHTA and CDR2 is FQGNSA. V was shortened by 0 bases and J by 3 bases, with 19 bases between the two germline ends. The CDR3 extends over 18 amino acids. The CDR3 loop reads CASSLAMRGPRPTDTQYF. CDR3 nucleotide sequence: TGTGCCAGCAGCTTAGCGATGCGGGGCCCACGGCCAACAGATACGCAGTATTTT.

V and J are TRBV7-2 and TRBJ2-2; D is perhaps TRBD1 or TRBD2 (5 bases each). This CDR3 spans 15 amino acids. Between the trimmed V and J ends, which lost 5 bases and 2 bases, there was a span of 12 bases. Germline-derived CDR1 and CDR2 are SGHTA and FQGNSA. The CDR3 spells CASSLEGINTGELFF. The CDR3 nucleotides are TGTGCCAGCAGCCTAGAGGGGATTAACACCGGGGAGCTGTTTTTT.

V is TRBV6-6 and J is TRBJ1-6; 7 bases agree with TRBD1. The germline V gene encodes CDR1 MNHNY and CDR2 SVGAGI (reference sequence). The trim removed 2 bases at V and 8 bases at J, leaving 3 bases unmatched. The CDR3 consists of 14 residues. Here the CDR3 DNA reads TGTGCCAGCAGTTACCGGCAGGGGGATTCACCCCTCCACTTT. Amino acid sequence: CASSYRQGDSPLHF.

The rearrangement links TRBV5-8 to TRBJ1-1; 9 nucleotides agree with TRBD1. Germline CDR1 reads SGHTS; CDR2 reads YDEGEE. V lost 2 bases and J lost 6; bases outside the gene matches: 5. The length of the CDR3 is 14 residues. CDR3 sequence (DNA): TGTGCCAGCAGCTTATGGACAGGGGTTTCTGAAGCTTTCTTT. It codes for CASSLWTGVSEAFF.

In DNA form, the CDR3 reads TGTGCTAGTGGTTTGGATCAGGGGCTTATCAGTGGGGCTAACTACGAGCAGTACTTC. Its translation is CASGLDQGLISGANYEQYF. The chain employs TRBV12-5 and TRBJ2-7; D possibly corresponds to TRBD1 (6 bases). Germline loops: CDR1 LGHNT, CDR2 FRNRAP. The CDR3 totals 19 residues. V shed 1 base and J shed 3 bases, with 25 bases lying between them.

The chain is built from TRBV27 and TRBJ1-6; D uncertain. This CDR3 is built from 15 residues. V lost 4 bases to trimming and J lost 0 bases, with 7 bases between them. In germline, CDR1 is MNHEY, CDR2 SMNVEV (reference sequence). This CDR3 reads CASSSIVSYNSPLHF. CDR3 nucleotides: TGTGCCAGCAGTTCGATAGTCTCCTATAATTCACCCCTCCACTTT.

The CDR3 protein is CASSPGQPLGELFF. As DNA, the CDR3 is TGTGCCAGCAGTCCGGGACAACCCCTCGGGGAGCTGTTTTTT. The gene calls are TRBV6-5 and TRBJ2-2; maybe TRBD1 (6 bases). From germline, CDR1 is MNHEY and CDR2 SVGAGI. The CDR3 totals 14 residues. V dropped 5 bases and J dropped 7 bases, with 14 bases sitting between them.

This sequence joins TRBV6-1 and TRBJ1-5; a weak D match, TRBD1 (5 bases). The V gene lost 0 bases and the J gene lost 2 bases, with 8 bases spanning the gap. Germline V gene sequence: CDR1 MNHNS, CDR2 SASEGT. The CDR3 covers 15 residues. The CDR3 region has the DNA TGTGCCAGCAGTGAAGCAGGGGTCGGCAATCAGCCCCAGCATTTT. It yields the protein CASSEAGVGNQPQHF.

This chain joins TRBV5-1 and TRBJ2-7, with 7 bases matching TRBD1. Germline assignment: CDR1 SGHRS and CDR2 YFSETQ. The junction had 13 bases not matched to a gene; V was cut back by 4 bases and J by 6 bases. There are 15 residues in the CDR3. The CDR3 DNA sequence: TGCGCCAGCAGCCCCACCCCCGGGACAGTGGGCGAGCAGTACTTC. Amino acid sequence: CASSPTPGTVGEQYF.

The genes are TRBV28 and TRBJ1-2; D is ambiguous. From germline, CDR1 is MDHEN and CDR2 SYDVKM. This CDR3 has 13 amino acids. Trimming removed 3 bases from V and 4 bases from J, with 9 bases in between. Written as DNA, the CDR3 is TGTGCCAGCAGTTTTCGGGGTAGCTATGGCTACACCTTC. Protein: CASSFRGSYGYTF.

This chain's CDR3 is CASSTGLGNQPQHF. CDR3 bases: TGTGCCAGCAGCACAGGGTTGGGCAATCAGCCCCAGCATTTT. This chain links TRBV6-5 with TRBJ1-5, with D possibly being TRBD1 (6 bases). V lost 6 bases and J 2 bases, leaving 11 bases between the germline ends. Germline V lookup: CDR1 MNHEY, CDR2 SVGAGI. The length of the CDR3 is 14 residues.

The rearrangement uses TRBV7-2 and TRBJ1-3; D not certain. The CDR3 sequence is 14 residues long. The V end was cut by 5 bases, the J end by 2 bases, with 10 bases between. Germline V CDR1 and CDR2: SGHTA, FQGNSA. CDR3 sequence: CASSLSGAGNTIYF. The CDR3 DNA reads TGTGCCAGCAGCCTGAGTGGTGCTGGAAACACCATATATTTT.

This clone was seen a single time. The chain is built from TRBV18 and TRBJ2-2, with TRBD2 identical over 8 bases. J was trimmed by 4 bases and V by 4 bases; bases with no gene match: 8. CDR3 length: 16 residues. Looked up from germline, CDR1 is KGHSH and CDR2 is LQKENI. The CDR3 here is CASSLGTSGATGELFF. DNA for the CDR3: TGTGCCAGCTCACTAGGCACTAGCGGAGCCACCGGGGAGCTGTTTTTT.

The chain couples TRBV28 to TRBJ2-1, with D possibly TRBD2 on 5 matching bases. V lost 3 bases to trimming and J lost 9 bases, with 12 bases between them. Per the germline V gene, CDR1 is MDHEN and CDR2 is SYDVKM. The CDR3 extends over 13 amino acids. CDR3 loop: CASSFRPGVEQFF. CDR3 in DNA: TGTGCCAGCAGTTTCCGGCCCGGGGTTGAGCAGTTCTTC. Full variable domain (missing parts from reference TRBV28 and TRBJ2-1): DVKVTQSSRYLVKRTGEKVFLECVQDMDHENMFWYRQDPGLGLRLIYFSYDVKMKEKGDIPEGYSVSREKKERFSLILESASTNQTSMYLCASSFRPGVEQFFGPGTRLTVL.

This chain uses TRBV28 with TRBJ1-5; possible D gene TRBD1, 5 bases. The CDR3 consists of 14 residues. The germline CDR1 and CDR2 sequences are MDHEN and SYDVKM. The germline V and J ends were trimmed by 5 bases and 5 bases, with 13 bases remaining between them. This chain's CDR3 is CASSPTAGHQPQHF. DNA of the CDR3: TGTGCCAGCAGTCCGACGGCAGGGCATCAGCCCCAGCATTTT.

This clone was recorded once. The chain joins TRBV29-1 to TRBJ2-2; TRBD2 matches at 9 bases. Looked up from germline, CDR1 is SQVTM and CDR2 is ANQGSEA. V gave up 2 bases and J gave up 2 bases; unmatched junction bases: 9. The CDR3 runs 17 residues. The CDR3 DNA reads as TGCAGCGTTGAAATCTTCCTAGCGGGGATTAACACCGGGGAGCTGTTTTTT. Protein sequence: CSVEIFLAGINTGELFF.